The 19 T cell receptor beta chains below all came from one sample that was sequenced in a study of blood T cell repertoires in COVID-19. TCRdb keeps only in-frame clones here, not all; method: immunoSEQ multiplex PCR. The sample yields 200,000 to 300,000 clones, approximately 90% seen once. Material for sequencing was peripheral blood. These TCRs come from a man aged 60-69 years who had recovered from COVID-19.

For the CDR3, the DNA is TGTGCCAGCAGCTTAGCGGGGATAGGGGTCCGAGAGACCCAGTACTTC. This encodes CASSLAGIGVRETQYF. The chain recombines TRBV7-6 with TRBJ2-5; D perhaps matches TRBD1 (5 bases). Trimming removed 0 bases from V and 4 bases from J, with 15 bases in between. Germline lookup yields CDR1 SGHVS and CDR2 FNYEAQ. The CDR3 is 16 residues long.

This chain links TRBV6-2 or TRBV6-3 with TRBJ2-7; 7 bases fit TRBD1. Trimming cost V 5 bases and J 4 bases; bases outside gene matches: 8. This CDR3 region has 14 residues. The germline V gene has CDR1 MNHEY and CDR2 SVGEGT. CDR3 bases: TGTGCCAGCAGTATACAGGGGAAAGGTTACGAGCAGTACTTC. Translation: CASSIQGKGYEQYF.

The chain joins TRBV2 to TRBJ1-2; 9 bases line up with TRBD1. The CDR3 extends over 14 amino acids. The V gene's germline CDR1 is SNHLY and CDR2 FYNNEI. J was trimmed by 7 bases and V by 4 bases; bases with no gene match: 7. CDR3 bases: TGTGCCAGCAGTGCGTCTGGACAGGGGTCTGGCTACACCTTC. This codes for CASSASGQGSGYTF.

The CDR3 loop is CASSDPTRGANYGYTF. The CDR3 DNA is TGTGCCAGCAGTGATCCTACACGCGGGGCTAACTATGGCTACACCTTC. The chain uses TRBV25-1 and TRBJ1-2; D ambiguous. Trimming stripped 3 bases from V and 0 bases from J, with 14 bases between. The germline CDR1 and CDR2 sequences are MGHDK and SYGVNS. CDR3 length equals 16 residues.

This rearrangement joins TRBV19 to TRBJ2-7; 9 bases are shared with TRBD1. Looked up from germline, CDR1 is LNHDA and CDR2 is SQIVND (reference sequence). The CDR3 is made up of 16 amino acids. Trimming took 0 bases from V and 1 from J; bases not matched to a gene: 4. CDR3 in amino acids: CASSIDPGTGSYEQYF. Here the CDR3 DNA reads TGTGCCAGTAGTATAGACCCCGGGACAGGGTCCTACGAGCAGTACTTC. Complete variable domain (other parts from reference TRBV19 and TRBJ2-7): DGGITQSPKYLFRKEGQNVTLSCEQNLNHDAMYWYRQDPGQGLRLIYYSQIVNDFQKGDIAEGYSVSREKKESFPLTVTSAQKNPTAFYLCASSIDPGTGSYEQYFGPGTRLTVT.

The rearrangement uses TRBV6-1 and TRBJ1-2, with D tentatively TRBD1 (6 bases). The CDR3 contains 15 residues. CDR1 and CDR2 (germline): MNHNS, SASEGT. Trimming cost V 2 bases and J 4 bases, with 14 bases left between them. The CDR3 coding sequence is TGTGCCAGCAGTGAATCGTTGGGGGCTAGCTATGGCTACACCTTC. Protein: CASSESLGASYGYTF.

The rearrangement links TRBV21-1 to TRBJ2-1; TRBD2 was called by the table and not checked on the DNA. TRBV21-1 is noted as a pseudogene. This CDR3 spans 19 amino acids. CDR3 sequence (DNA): TGTGCCAGCAGCAAAGCCTTAGGAAAGGCGACCGGGGTCTACAATGAGCAGTTCTTC. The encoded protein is CASSKALGKATGVYNEQFF.

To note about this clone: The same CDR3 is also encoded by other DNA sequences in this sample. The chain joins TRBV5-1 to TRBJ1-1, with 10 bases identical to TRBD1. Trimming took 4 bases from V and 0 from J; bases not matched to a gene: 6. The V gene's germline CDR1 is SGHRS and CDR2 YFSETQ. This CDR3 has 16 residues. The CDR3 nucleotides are TGCGCCAGCAGCCCCGGGACAGGGGTCATGAACACTGAAGCTTTCTTT. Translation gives CASSPGTGVMNTEAFF.

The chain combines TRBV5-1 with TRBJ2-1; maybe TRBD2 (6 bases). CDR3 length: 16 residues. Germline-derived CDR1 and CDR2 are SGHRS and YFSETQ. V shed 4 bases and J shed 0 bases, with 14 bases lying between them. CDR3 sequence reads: CASSVTGLNSYNEQFF. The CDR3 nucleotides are TGCGCCAGCAGCGTAACGGGACTGAACTCCTACAATGAGCAGTTCTTC.

The DNA of the CDR3 is TGTGCCAGCAGCCAAGATTTGGTTCAGGCTGTTGGCTACACCTTC. It is translated as CASSQDLVQAVGYTF. The V and J genes are TRBV4-2 and TRBJ1-2; D is unresolved. The V gene lost 0 bases and the J gene lost 7 bases, with 15 bases spanning the gap. The V gene's germline CDR1 is LGHNA and CDR2 YNFKEQ. The CDR3 contains 15 residues.

The CDR3 nucleotides are TGTGCCAGCAGCTTGGGTGGTAGCGGGGGGATCACCGGGGAGCTGTTTTTT. Amino acid sequence: CASSLGGSGGITGELFF. This rearrangement joins TRBV5-4 to TRBJ2-2; TRBD2 aligns across 10 bases. Germline V CDR1 and CDR2: SGHNT, YYREEE (reference sequence). CDR3 length: 17 residues. Unmatched junction bases numbered 6, after V lost 0 bases and J lost 4 bases.

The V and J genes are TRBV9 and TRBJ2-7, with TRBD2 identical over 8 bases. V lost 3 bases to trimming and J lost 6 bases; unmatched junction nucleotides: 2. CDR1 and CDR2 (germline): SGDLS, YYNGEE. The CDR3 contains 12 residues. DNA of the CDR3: TGTGCCAGCAGCGGCACTAGCGGCGAGCAGTACTTC. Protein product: CASSGTSGEQYF.

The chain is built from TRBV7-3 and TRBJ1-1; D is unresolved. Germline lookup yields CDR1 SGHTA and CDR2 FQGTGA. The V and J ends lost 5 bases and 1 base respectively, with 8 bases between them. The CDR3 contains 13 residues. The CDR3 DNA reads TGTGCCAGCAGCCGAGGAGGGAACACTGAAGCTTTCTTT. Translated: CASSRGGNTEAFF.

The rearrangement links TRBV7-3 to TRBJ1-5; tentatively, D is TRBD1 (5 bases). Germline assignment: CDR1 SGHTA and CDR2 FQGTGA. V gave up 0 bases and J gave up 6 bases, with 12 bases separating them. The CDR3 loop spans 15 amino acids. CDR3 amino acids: CASSLTGGSGQPQHF. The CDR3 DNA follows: TGTGCCAGCAGCTTAACGGGGGGGTCCGGTCAGCCCCAGCATTTT. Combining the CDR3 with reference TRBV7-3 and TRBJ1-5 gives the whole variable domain GAGVSQTPSNKVTEKGKYVELRCDPISGHTALYWYRQSLGQGPEFLIYFQGTGAADDSGLPNDRFFAVRPEGSVSTLKIQRTERGDSAVYLCASSLTGGSGQPQHFGDGTRLSIL.

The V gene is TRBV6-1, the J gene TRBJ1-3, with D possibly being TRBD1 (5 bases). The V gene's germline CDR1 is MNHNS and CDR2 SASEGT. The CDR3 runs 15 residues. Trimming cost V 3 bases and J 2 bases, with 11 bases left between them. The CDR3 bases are TGTGCCAGCAGTGAGGGGGGTAACCCTGGAAACACCATATATTTT. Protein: CASSEGGNPGNTIYF.

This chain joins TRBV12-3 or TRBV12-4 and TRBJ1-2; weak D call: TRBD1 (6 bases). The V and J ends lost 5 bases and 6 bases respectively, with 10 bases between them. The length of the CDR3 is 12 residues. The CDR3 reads CASSQTGNGYTF. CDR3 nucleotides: TGTGCCAGCAGTCAAACAGGGAATGGCTACACCTTC.

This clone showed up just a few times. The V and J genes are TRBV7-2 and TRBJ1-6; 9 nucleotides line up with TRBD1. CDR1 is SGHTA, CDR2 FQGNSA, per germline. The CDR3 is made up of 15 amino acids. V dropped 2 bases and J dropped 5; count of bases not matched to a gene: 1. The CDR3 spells CASSLRDRDNSPLHF. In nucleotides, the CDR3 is TGTGCCAGCAGCTTACGGGACAGGGATAATTCACCCCTCCACTTT.

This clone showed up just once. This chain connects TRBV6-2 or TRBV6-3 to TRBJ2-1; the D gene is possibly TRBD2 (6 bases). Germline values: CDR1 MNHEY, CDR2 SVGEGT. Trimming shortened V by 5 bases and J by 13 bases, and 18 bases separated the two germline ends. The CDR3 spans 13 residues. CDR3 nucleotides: TGTGCCAGCAGTCGCCCGTGGGGGGAGGACCAGTTCTTC. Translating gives CASSRPWGEDQFF.

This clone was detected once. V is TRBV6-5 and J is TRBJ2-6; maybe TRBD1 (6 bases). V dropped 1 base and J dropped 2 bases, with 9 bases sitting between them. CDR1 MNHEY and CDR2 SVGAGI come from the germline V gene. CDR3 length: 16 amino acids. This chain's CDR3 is CASSYFRGTGANVLTF. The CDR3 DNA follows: TGTGCCAGCAGTTACTTCAGGGGCACTGGGGCCAACGTCCTGACTTTC.